This TCR beta chain was captured by sequencing in a study of blood T cell repertoires in COVID-19. Trimming at V came to 0 bases and at J to 7 bases, leaving 7 bases not matched to a gene. Germline CDR1 and CDR2: LNHNV and YYDKDF (reference sequence). The CDR3 is 15 amino acids. Libraries were prepared by immunoSEQ multiplex PCR; TCRdb keeps only in-frame clonotypes and omits some of them. The sample yields nearly 350,000 clones, around 86% seen once. The source is a woman in her forties or fifties with COVID-19, enrolled during active disease. The sequencing input was peripheral blood. J is TRBJ1-1 and V is TRBV15, with 8 bases lining up with TRBD1. CDR3 residues: CATSRDRGRGLEAFF. CDR3 in DNA: TGTGCCACCAGCAGAGATAGAGGCAGGGGGCTTGAAGCTTTCTTT.